The 9 T cell receptor beta chains given below trace back to one sample, sequenced in a study of regulatory T cells in long-lasting Graves disease (dated by TCRdb to the early 2020s). Library preparation used multiplex PCR. Sequenced on an Illumina HiSeq 4000. TCR beta libraries were built with iRepertoire HTBI primers and Arm-PCR amplification of CDR3 regions. TCRdb handled the public reads itself, with Q25 trimming in fastp and clone calling in MiXCR, and kept productive beta chains. Rows are combined by CDR3 protein, so each entry shows the most common genes and DNA. The sample profile shows 410,000 or so distinct CDR3 sequences; 14% to 15% of them were found once. The ten top clones hold around 17% of the sample. Explained via the paper, the time point label denotes: newly diagnosed GD, antithyroid drugs for less than 3 months. For both TCR sequencing and RNA sequencing, RNA was extracted from PBMCs in TRIzol.

These same records also appear under a second study, on T cells in Graves' hyperthyroidism and ophthalmopathy.

The source was peripheral blood mononuclear cells (PBMCs), collected at new diagnosis, from a patient treated with antithyroid drugs. The receptors originated from a woman aged 25 to 39 with Graves disease. Donor details come from another sample of the same person, matched by shared clones.

This clonotype has more than one count but fewer than ten. The CDR3 nucleotides read TGTGCCAGCAGCGAGGGTCCGAGCTCCTACAATGAGCAGTTCTTC. This codes for CASSEGPSSYNEQFF. The genes are TRBV9 and TRBJ2-1, with D hard to call. The CDR3 loop spans 15 amino acids. The germline V gene encodes CDR1 SGDLS and CDR2 YYNGEE. The V and J ends lost 3 bases and 0 bases respectively, with 10 bases between them.

This clonotype was observed at least ten times. The CDR3 sequence: CASSHPGADTQYF. Written as DNA, the CDR3 is TGTGCCAGCAGCCATCCGGGGGCAGATACGCAGTATTTT. This rearrangement joins TRBV3-1 to TRBJ2-3, with D possibly matching TRBD2 (6 bases). Germline V gene data show CDR1 as LGHDT and CDR2 as YNNKEL (reference sequence). V lost 3 bases, J lost 4 bases, and 8 bases lay in between. CDR3 size: 13 residues.

This clonotype was counted many times. The J gene is TRBJ2-7, the V gene TRBV5-1; D assignment may be TRBD1 or TRBD2 (5 bases each). Germline assignment: CDR1 SGHRS and CDR2 YFSETQ. V gave up 0 bases and J gave up 4 bases, with 8 bases separating them. The CDR3 loop spans 13 amino acids. CDR3 loop: CASSLDEGYEQYF. For the CDR3, the DNA is TGCGCCAGCAGCTTGGACGAGGGGTACGAGCAGTACTTC.

This clonotype was recorded at least ten times. The chain has TRBV20-1 and TRBJ2-7; 8 nucleotides line up with TRBD2. V dropped 6 bases and J dropped 2; count of bases not matched to a gene: 6. The CDR3 loop spans 13 amino acids. CDR1 is DFQATT and CDR2 is SNEGSKA in the germline V gene (reference sequence). The DNA of the CDR3 is TGCAGTGCCAAGCGGGAGCGCCCCTACGAGCAGTACTTC. Its protein is CSAKRERPYEQYF.

This clonotype was detected only a few times. V usage is TRBV6-1 and J usage is TRBJ2-2, with 7 bases fitting TRBD1. Germline-derived CDR1 and CDR2 are MNHNS and SASEGT. The CDR3 totals 14 residues. Unmatched junction bases numbered 8, after V lost 7 bases and J lost 6 bases. CDR3 coding DNA: TGTGCCAGCACCCGGGACAGTGAATCCGGGGAGCTGTTTTTT. It translates to CASTRDSESGELFF.

There are many counts of this clonotype. V gene TRBV2 combines with J gene TRBJ1-1, with D tentatively TRBD1 (5 bases). V lost 7 bases and J lost 1, with 13 bases in between. Germline V lookup: CDR1 SNHLY, CDR2 FYNNEI. This CDR3 region has 14 residues. The CDR3 loop reads CASITRGENTEAFF. In DNA, the CDR3 is TGTGCCAGCATCACTAGAGGGGAGAACACTGAAGCTTTCTTT.

The chain links TRBV20-1 to TRBJ2-1; no clear D gene. V gave up 5 bases and J gave up 5 bases, with 13 bases separating them. The germline V gene encodes CDR1 DFQATT and CDR2 SNEGSKA (reference sequence). The CDR3 runs 13 residues. The CDR3 is CSAWASSDNEQFF. CDR3 nucleotides: TGCAGTGCTTGGGCCAGTTCGGACAATGAGCAGTTCTTC.

This clonotype was picked up many times. This sequence joins TRBV20-1 and TRBJ2-5; TRBD2 might be the D (6 bases). Germline-derived CDR1 and CDR2 are DFQATT and SNEGSKA (reference sequence). This CDR3 region has 15 residues. The germline V and J ends were trimmed by 8 bases and 6 bases, with 25 bases remaining between them. In DNA, the CDR3 is TGCAGTACCACCCGTCCGGGACTTGACGTTCAGACCCAGTACTTC. Translation gives CSTTRPGLDVQTQYF.

This sequence joins TRBV6-2 or TRBV6-3 and TRBJ2-7; D unresolved. CDR3 length: 13 residues. Germline V gives CDR1 MNHEY, CDR2 SVGEGT. V was clipped by 0 bases and J by 2 bases, with 5 bases between them. The CDR3 nucleotides are TGTGCCAGCAGTTACTCTGGGCCCTACGAGCAGTACTTC. Protein sequence: CASSYSGPYEQYF.